Reported below is one TCR beta chain. Antigen specificity is unknown. Trimming shortened V by 3 bases and J by 2 bases, and 9 bases separated the two germline ends. The CDR3 totals 14 residues. Germline CDR1 and CDR2: ENHRY and SYGVKD. This sample was taken from a study of tumor-infiltrating T cells and Merkel cell polyomavirus. Overall study context: The T cells studied were CD8+ and recognized the Merkel cell polyomavirus KLL epitope. Study-wide results and caveats: MCC-specific survival improved with roughly 1.9-20% versus about 0-0.14% intratumoral KLL-specific T cells. Only one public clonotype, shared by two patients, appeared among 397 sequences.

The data were produced by immunoSEQ multiplex PCR, yet TCRdb's version contains in-frame clones alone and is incomplete. The sample records 26,000 or so clones, about 85% being singletons. Every patient's tumor was robustly positive for Merkel cell polyomavirus Large T antigen on immunohistochemistry. The receptor was isolated from a man aged 45 to 65 with Merkel cell carcinoma. Sample: lymph node tissue. The gene calls are TRBV10-3 and TRBJ2-3, with D possibly TRBD1 on 6 matching bases. CDR3 DNA: TGTGCCATCAGTGATGACAGGAACACAGATACGCAGTATTTT. Protein sequence: CAISDDRNTDTQYF.